This TCR beta chain was captured in a study of T cell responses to AZD1222 COVID-19 vaccine. Study observations and caveats: None of the repertoires were sampled until the peak T cell response had passed.

V lost 4 bases and J 8 bases, leaving 23 bases between the germline ends. This CDR3 region has 17 residues. Germline assignment: CDR1 MGHRA and CDR2 YSYEKL. TCRdb's copy holds only in-frame clones and misses some; the assay was immunoSEQ multiplex PCR. The sample contains approximately 88,000 clones, 85% to 90% of which appear only once. Note on this clone: Antigen specificity is unknown.

The V and J genes are TRBV4-1 and TRBJ1-4; D perhaps matches TRBD1 (5 bases). The receptor comes from an adult who received the AZD1222 COVID-19 vaccine. Sequences were derived from peripheral blood, sampled 28 days after the second AZD1222 dose. The CDR3, as DNA: TGCGCCAGCAGCCTCAAAAGCCCCCAGGGTGTGAGCGAAAAACTGTTTTTT. It encodes CASSLKSPQGVSEKLFF.